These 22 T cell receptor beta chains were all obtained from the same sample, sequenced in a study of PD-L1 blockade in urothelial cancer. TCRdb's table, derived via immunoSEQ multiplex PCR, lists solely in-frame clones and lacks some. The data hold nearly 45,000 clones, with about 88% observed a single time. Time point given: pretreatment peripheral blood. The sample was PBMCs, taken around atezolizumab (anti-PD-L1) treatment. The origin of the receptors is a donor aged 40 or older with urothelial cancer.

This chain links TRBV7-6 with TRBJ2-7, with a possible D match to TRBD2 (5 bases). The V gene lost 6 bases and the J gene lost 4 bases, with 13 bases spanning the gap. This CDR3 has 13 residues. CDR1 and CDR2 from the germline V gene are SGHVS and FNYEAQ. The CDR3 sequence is CASSLARRYEQYF. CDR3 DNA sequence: TGTGCCAGCAGTCTGGCTAGGAGGTACGAGCAGTACTTC.

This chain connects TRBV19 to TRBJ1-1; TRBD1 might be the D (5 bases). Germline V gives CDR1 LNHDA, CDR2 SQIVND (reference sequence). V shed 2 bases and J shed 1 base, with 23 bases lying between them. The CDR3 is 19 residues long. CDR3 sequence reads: CASSISGQGWGGSNTEAFF. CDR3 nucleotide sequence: TGTGCCAGTAGTATATCGGGCCAGGGATGGGGGGGTTCGAACACTGAAGCTTTCTTT.

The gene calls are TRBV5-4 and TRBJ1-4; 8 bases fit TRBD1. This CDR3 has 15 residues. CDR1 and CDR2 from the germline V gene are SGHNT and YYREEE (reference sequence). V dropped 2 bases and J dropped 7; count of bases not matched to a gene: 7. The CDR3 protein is CASSFGGQVAEKLFF. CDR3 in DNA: TGTGCCAGCAGCTTCGGGGGACAGGTGGCTGAAAAACTGTTTTTT. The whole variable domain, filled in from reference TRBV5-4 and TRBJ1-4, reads ETGVTQSPTHLIKTRGQQVTLRCSSQSGHNTVSWYQQALGQGPQFIFQYYREEENGRGNFPPRFSGLQFPNYSSELNVNALELDDSALYLCASSFGGQVAEKLFFGSGTQLSVL.

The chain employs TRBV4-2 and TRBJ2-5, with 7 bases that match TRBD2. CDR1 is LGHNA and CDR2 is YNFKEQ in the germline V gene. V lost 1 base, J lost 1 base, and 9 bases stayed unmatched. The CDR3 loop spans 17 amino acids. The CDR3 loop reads CASSQGTRAGAQETQYF. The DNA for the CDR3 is TGTGCCAGCAGCCAAGGGACCAGGGCGGGAGCCCAAGAGACCCAGTACTTC.

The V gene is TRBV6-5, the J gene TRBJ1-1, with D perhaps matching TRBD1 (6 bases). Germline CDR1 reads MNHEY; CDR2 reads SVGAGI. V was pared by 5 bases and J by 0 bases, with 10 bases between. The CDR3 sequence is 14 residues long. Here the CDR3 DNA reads TGTGCCAGCAGTAGGGACACCCTGAACACTGAAGCTTTCTTT. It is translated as CASSRDTLNTEAFF.

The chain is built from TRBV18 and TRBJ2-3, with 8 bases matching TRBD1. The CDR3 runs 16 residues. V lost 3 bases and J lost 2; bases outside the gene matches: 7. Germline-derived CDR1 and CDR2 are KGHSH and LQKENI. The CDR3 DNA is TGTGCCAGCTCACCCCCCAGACAGGGGAACACAGATACGCAGTATTTT. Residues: CASSPPRQGNTDTQYF.

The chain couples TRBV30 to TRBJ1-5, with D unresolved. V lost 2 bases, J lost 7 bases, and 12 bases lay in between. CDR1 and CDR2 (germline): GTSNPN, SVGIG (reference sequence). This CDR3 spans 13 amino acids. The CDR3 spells CAWSRGRGQPQHF. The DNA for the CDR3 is TGTGCCTGGAGTCGAGGTCGCGGGCAGCCCCAGCATTTT.

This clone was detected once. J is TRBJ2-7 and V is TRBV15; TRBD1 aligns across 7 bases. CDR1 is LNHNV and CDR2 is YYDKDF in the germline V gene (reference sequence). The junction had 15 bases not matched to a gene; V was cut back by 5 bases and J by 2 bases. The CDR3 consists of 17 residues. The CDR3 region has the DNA TGTGCCACCAGCGGGCGCCTCCGGGACAGCTCAACCTACGAGCAGTACTTC. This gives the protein CATSGRLRDSSTYEQYF.

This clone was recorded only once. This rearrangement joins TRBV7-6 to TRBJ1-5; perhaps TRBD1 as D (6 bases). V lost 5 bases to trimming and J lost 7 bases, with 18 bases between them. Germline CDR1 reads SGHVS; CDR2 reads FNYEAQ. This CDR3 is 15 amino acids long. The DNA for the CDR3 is TGTGCCAGCAGCCCCCCCCCGGGGGGCGGACAGCCCCAGCATTTT. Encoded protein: CASSPPPGGGQPQHF.

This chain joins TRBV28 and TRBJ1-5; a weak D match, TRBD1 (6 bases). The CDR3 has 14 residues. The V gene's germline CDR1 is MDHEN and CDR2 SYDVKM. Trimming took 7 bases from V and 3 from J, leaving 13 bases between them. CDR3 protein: CASTEGDTNQPQHF. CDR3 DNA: TGTGCCAGCACCGAGGGGGACACCAATCAGCCCCAGCATTTT.

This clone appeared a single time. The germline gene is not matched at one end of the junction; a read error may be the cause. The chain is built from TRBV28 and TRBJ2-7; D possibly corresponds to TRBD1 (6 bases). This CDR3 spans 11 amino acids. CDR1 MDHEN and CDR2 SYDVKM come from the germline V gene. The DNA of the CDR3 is TGTGCCAGCAGTTTCGGAGACAGGTCTCACTTC. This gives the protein CASSFGDRSHF.

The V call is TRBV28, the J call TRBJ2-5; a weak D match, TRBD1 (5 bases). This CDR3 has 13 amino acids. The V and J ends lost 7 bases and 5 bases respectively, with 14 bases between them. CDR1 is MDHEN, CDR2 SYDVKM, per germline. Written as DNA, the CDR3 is TGTGCCAGCAATATAAACAGGTTTGAGACCCAGTACTTC. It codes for CASNINRFETQYF.

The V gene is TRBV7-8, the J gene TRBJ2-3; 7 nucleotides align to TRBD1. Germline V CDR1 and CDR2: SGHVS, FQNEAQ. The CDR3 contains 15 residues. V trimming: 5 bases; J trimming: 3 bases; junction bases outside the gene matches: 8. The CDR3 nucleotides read TGTGCCAGCAGCAGATACGACAGGGAGACAGATACGCAGTATTTT. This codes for CASSRYDRETDTQYF.

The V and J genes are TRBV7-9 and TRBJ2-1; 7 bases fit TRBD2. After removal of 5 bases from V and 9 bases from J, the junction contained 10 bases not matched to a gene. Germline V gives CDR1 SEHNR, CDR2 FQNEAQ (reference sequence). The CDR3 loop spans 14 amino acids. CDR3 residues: CASSPTGWEGEQFF. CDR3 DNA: TGTGCCAGCAGCCCCACCGGGTGGGAGGGTGAGCAGTTCTTC.

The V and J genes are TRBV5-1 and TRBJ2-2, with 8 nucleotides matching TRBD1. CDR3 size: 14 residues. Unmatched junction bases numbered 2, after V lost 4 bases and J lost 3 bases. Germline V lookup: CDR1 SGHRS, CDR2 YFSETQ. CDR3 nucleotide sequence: TGCGCCAGCAGCACGGGACAGGACACCGGGGAGCTGTTTTTT. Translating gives CASSTGQDTGELFF. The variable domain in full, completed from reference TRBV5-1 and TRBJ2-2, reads KAGVTQTPRYLIKTRGQQVTLSCSPISGHRSVSWYQQTPGQGLQFLFEYFSETQRNKGNFPGRFSGRQFSNSRSEMNVSTLELGDSALYLCASSTGQDTGELFFGEGSRLTVL.

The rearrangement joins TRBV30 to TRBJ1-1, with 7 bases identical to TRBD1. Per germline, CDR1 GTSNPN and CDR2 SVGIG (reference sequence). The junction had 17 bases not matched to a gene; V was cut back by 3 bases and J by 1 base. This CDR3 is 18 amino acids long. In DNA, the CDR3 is TGTGCCTGGAGCCCTAAAAGGGGACAGCCCCCGGGGAACACTGAAGCTTTCTTT. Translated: CAWSPKRGQPPGNTEAFF.

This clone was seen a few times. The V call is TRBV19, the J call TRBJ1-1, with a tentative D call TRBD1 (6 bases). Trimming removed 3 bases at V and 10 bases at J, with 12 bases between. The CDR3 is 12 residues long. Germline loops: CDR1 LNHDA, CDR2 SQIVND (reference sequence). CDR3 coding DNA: TGTGCCAGTAGTATCGTACAGGGCCGAGCTTTCTTT. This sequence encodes CASSIVQGRAFF.

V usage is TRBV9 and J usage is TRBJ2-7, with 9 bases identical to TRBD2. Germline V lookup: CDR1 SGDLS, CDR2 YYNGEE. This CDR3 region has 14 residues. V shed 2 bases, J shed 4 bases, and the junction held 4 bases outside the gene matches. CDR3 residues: CASSVAGGYYEQYF. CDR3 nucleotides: TGTGCCAGCAGCGTTGCGGGAGGGTATTACGAGCAGTACTTC.

For the CDR3, the DNA is TGTGCCACCGGGACAGGCCCTAACTATGGCTACACCTTC. Its translation is CATGTGPNYGYTF. The chain has TRBV10-3 and TRBJ1-2, with 8 bases matching TRBD1. Germline V gene data show CDR1 as ENHRY and CDR2 as SYGVKD. The ends lost 10 bases at V and 0 bases at J; junction bases unmatched: 4. This CDR3 has 13 residues.

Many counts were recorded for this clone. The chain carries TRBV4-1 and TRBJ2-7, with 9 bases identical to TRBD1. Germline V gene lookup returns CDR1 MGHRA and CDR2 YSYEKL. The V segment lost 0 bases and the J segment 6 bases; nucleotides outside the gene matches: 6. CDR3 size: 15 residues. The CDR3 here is CASSQDPGTGTEQYF. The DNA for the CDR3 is TGCGCCAGCAGCCAAGATCCCGGGACAGGGACCGAGCAGTACTTC.

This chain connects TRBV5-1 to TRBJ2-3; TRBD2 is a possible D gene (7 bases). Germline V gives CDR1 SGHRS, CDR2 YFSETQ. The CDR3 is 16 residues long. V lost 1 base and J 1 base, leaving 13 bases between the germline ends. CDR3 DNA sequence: TGCGCCAGCAGCTTGCCCGGGGGGCTGCGCACAGATACGCAGTATTTT. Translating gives CASSLPGGLRTDTQYF.

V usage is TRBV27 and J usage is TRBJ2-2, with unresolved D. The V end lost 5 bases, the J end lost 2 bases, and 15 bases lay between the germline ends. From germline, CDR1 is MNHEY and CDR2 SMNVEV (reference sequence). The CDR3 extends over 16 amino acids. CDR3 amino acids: CASSPRPVLNTGELFF. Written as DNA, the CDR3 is TGTGCCAGCAGTCCTCGGCCCGTACTAAACACCGGGGAGCTGTTTTTT.